A selection of T cell receptor beta chains follows, all from one sample in a study of shared clonotypes between healthy human individuals. This table comes from immunoSEQ multiplex PCR, and its TCRdb copy is limited to in-frame clones, with some not included. The table has approximately 92,000 clones, approximately 70% seen once. The sample taken for sequencing was memory CD8+ T cells sorted from blood. The receptors were gathered from a man younger than 40 in good health. Both conserved end residues are part of each CDR3. A D gene is named only where the DNA matches it firmly. Where a row states a size, it is once, few, many or the class of an expanded clone; other rows omit it.

TRBV7-2	TRBJ2-3	few	-	CASSSTGNTQYF	TGTGCCAGCAGCTCTACAGGAAATACGCAGTATTTT
TRBV14	TRBJ2-3	-	TRBD2	CASSLGLAGGTDTQYF	TGTGCCAGCAGCCTCGGTTTAGCGGGAGGTACAGATACGCAGTATTTT
TRBV5-1	TRBJ2-5	-	TRBD2	CASSEFGVGLAGARVEETQYF	TGCGCCAGCAGCGAGTTCGGCGTAGGGCTAGCGGGAGCCCGAGTCGAAGAGACCCAGTACTTC
TRBV15	TRBJ1-1	-	-	CATSRESGPTTAAEAFF	TGTGCCACCAGCAGAGAGTCGGGACCCACAACAGCAGCTGAAGCTTTCTTT
TRBV13	TRBJ1-1	-	-	CASSLVRQGTEAFF	TGTGCCAGCAGCTTAGTGCGGCAAGGCACTGAAGCTTTCTTT
TRBV7-6	TRBJ2-1	once	-	CASSLEGTLQFF	TGTGCCAGCAGCTTAGAGGGCACTTTGCAGTTCTTC
TRBV5-6	TRBJ1-5	-	TRBD1	CASSLAGGAGQPQHF	TGTGCCAGCAGCTTGGCAGGGGGCGCAGGGCAGCCCCAGCATTTT
TRBV28	TRBJ2-7	-	TRBD2	CASASTSGRDASYEQYF	TGTGCCAGCGCCTCCACTAGCGGGAGGGATGCCTCCTACGAGCAGTACTTC
TRBV28	TRBJ2-7	-	-	CASRSGFGYEQYF	TGTGCCAGCAGGTCAGGGTTTGGCTACGAGCAGTACTTC
TRBV30	TRBJ1-1	few	-	CAWSEGRGTNTEAFF	TGTGCCTGGAGCGAGGGACGGGGGACCAACACTGAAGCTTTCTTT
TRBV27	TRBJ1-5	few	-	CASSLSPSQPQHF	TGTGCCAGCAGTTTATCCCCCAGTCAGCCCCAGCATTTT
TRBV25-1	TRBJ1-2	-	-	CASSESARYTF	TGTGCCAGCAGTGAATCGGCACGCTACACCTTC
TRBV6-6	TRBJ1-1	-	TRBD1	CASSAPTGDTEAFF	TGTGCCAGCAGTGCCCCGACAGGGGACACTGAAGCTTTCTTT
TRBV5-6	TRBJ2-3	once	TRBD2	CASSFGLAGETDTQYF	TGTGCCAGCAGCTTCGGACTAGCGGGAGAAACAGATACGCAGTATTTT
TRBV4-3	TRBJ2-6	many	-	CASSQESSVSSGANVLTF	TGCGCCAGCAGCCAAGAATCGAGTGTTAGCTCTGGGGCCAACGTCCTGACTTTC
TRBV6-1	TRBJ2-1	-	-	CASSEWGEEAHNEQFF	TGTGCCAGCAGTGAGTGGGGGGAAGAGGCCCACAATGAGCAGTTCTTC
TRBV10-2	TRBJ2-7	-	TRBD2	CASSESPSGSSYEQYF	TGCGCCAGCAGTGAGTCACCTAGCGGGAGCTCCTACGAGCAGTACTTC
TRBV7-9	TRBJ2-7	-	-	CASSITGSSYEQYF	TGTGCCAGCAGCATAACAGGGAGCTCCTACGAGCAGTACTTC
TRBV6-5	TRBJ1-1	-	-	CASSSHGPEAFF	TGTGCCAGCAGTTCACACGGCCCTGAAGCTTTCTTT
TRBV13	TRBJ1-4	-	-	CASRYSAIKWETNEKLFF	TGTGCCAGCAGATATAGCGCAATCAAGTGGGAAACTAATGAAAAACTGTTTTTT
TRBV11-2	TRBJ2-1	-	-	CASSPPGQSYNEQFF	TGTGCCAGCAGCCCCCCTGGTCAGTCCTACAATGAGCAGTTCTTC
TRBV4-3	TRBJ2-5	-	TRBD2	CASSHLSGEETQYF	TGCGCCAGCAGCCACCTCAGCGGGGAAGAGACCCAGTACTTC
TRBV28	TRBJ2-7	-	TRBD2	CASSWVGRVYEQYF	TGTGCCAGCAGCTGGGTCGGGAGGGTCTACGAGCAGTACTTC
TRBV5-1	TRBJ1-1	few	-	CASSFNLASNTEAFF	TGCGCCAGCAGCTTCAACTTAGCCTCGAACACTGAAGCTTTCTTT
TRBV15	TRBJ2-7	-	-	CATSQHRSPLSYEQYF	TGTGCCACCAGCCAACACAGATCCCCACTCTCCTACGAGCAGTACTTC
TRBV19	TRBJ1-5	-	TRBD1	CASSIVGQANQPQHF	TGTGCCAGTAGTATAGTTGGACAGGCCAATCAGCCCCAGCATTTT
TRBV30	TRBJ2-3	-	-	CAWKAGGRSDTQYF	TGTGCCTGGAAGGCAGGGGGGAGGTCAGATACGCAGTATTTT
TRBV5-1	TRBJ2-7	once	TRBD2	CASSFSGSSHEQYF	TGCGCCAGCAGCTTTAGCGGGAGTTCCCACGAGCAGTACTTC
TRBV9	TRBJ1-5	-	-	CASSVGGTGHSASNQPQHF	TGTGCCAGCAGCGTAGGGGGGACGGGCCACTCGGCCAGCAATCAGCCCCAGCATTTT
TRBV27	TRBJ2-7	few	-	CASSLFTSSYEQYF	TGTGCCAGCAGTTTATTTACGTCGTCTTACGAGCAGTACTTC
TRBV2	TRBJ2-7	-	TRBD2	CASSSGTSGSYEQYF	TGTGCCAGCAGTTCTGGGACTAGCGGGAGTTACGAGCAGTACTTC
TRBV4-1	TRBJ2-1	-	TRBD2	CASSQEPAGGLNEQFF	TGCGCCAGCAGCCAAGAACCAGCGGGAGGGCTCAATGAGCAGTTCTTC
TRBV11-2	TRBJ1-4	-	-	CASSLITGEKLFF	TGTGCCAGCAGCTTGATCACCGGTGAAAAACTGTTTTTT
TRBV6-6	TRBJ2-5	many	TRBD2	CASTGAGGFVKETQYF	TGTGCCAGCACAGGAGCGGGAGGTTTTGTAAAAGAGACCCAGTACTTC
TRBV9	TRBJ2-7	-	-	CASSVAGRSRTNEQYF	TGTGCCAGCAGCGTAGCCGGGCGCAGCCGCACCAACGAGCAGTACTTC
TRBV29-1	TRBJ2-7	-	-	CSVAQAGYLEQYF	TGCAGCGTTGCCCAGGCGGGGTACTTGGAGCAGTACTTC
TRBV6-5	TRBJ2-4	many	-	CASSLSTGAKNIQYF	TGTGCCAGCAGTCTTAGTACGGGGGCCAAAAACATTCAGTACTTC
TRBV7-9	TRBJ2-1	-	-	CASSHKSEQFF	TGTGCCAGCAGCCACAAAAGTGAGCAGTTCTTC
TRBV12-2	TRBJ1-5	-	-	CASRLPDRGSSGCQPQHF	TGTGCAAGTCGCTTACCTGACAGGGGTTCGTCTGGATGTCAGCCCCAGCATTTT
TRBV29-1	TRBJ2-3	few	-	CSVGTDTQYF	TGCAGCGTTGGAACAGATACGCAGTATTTT
TRBV18	TRBJ2-6	-	-	CASSPLRGVPNVLTF	TGTGCCAGCTCACCACTCAGGGGTGTTCCCAACGTCCTGACTTTC